A single sample is the source of the 20 T cell receptor beta chains below, sequenced in a study of blood T cell repertoires in COVID-19. Sequencing was performed with immunoSEQ multiplex PCR; in TCRdb, only in-frame clones are kept and a portion is missing. Of over 35,000 clones listed, roughly 80% are singletons. Sequenced: peripheral blood. These receptors were obtained from a human donor in a cohort sampled during active COVID-19.

The chain links TRBV7-2 to TRBJ2-1; 14 nucleotides line up with TRBD2. This CDR3 contains 15 residues. Germline CDR1 SGHTA, CDR2 FQGNSA. The V segment lost 5 bases and the J segment 9 bases; nucleotides outside the gene matches: 6. CDR3: CASSPRTSGGFEQFF. The DNA of the CDR3 is TGTGCCAGCAGCCCAAGGACTAGCGGGGGGTTTGAGCAGTTCTTC.

V is TRBV5-8 and J is TRBJ1-6; D gene ambiguous. The CDR3 is made up of 16 amino acids. Trimming cost V 1 base and J 5 bases, with 13 bases left between them. Germline CDR1 is SGHTS and CDR2 is YDEGEE. CDR3: CASSLRPPGNNSPLHF. DNA for the CDR3: TGTGCCAGCAGCTTGCGGCCCCCGGGGAATAATTCACCCCTCCACTTT.

The CDR3 protein is CASSPRQAGEPQHF. The CDR3 region has the DNA TGTGCCAGTAGTCCAAGACAGGCTGGCGAGCCCCAGCATTTT. The V and J genes are TRBV19 and TRBJ1-5; tentative D call: TRBD1 (6 bases). CDR3 length: 14 amino acids. From germline, CDR1 is LNHDA and CDR2 SQIVND (reference sequence). V lost 5 bases, J lost 8 bases, and 16 bases lay in between.

The chain is built from TRBV5-5 and TRBJ2-5; TRBD2 matches 7 bases. Germline loops: CDR1 SGHKS, CDR2 YYEKEE (reference sequence). J lost 4 bases, V lost 4 bases, and 10 bases had no gene match. The CDR3 spans 15 residues. CDR3 sequence reads: CASSPTTSLRETQYF. DNA of the CDR3: TGTGCCAGCAGCCCGACGACTAGCCTCCGAGAGACCCAGTACTTC. The full variable domain, its missing parts supplied by reference TRBV5-5 and TRBJ2-5, is DAGVTQSPTHLIKTRGQQVTLRCSPISGHKSVSWYQQVLGQGPQFIFQYYEKEERGRGNFPDRFSARQFPNYSSELNVNALLLGDSALYLCASSPTTSLRETQYFGPGTRLLVL.

The rearrangement joins TRBV5-8 to TRBJ1-1, with D unclear. CDR3 length equals 15 residues. V dropped 0 bases and J dropped 5 bases, with 14 bases sitting between them. Germline values: CDR1 SGHTS, CDR2 YDEGEE. CDR3 DNA: TGTGCCAGCAGCTTGGACGCACCGGTCGGGACTGAAGCTTTCTTT. It encodes CASSLDAPVGTEAFF.

CDR3 sequence (DNA): TGTGCCAGTAGTATGGCAGGGGGCAATCAGCCCCAGCATTTT. It codes for CASSMAGGNQPQHF. The chain carries TRBV19 and TRBJ1-5, with TRBD1 as a possible D gene (6 bases). The length of the CDR3 is 14 residues. V lost 3 bases, J lost 2 bases, and 8 bases lay in between. Germline V gives CDR1 LNHDA, CDR2 SQIVND (reference sequence). The variable domain in full, with the rest retrieved from reference TRBV19 and TRBJ1-5, is DGGITQSPKYLFRKEGQNVTLSCEQNLNHDAMYWYRQDPGQGLRLIYYSQIVNDFQKGDIAEGYSVSREKKESFPLTVTSAQKNPTAFYLCASSMAGGNQPQHFGDGTRLSIL.

This chain links TRBV6-6 with TRBJ2-3; tentatively, D is TRBD2 (5 bases). Deletions cut 8 bases from V and 0 bases from J, with 12 bases between. The CDR3 has 14 residues. CDR1 and CDR2 from the germline V gene are MNHNY and SVGAGI (reference sequence). The CDR3: CASRRTGSTDTQYF. CDR3 DNA: TGTGCCAGCCGCAGGACGGGGAGCACAGATACGCAGTATTTT.

This sequence joins TRBV7-3 and TRBJ2-3; D is ambiguous. Looked up from germline, CDR1 is SGHTA and CDR2 is FQGTGA. The CDR3 sequence is 13 residues long. Trimming took off 1 base at V and 5 bases at J, with 7 bases between the two ends. The CDR3 here is CASSLRIEDTQYF. The CDR3 DNA reads as TGTGCCAGCAGCTTAAGAATAGAAGATACGCAGTATTTT.

The rearrangement joins TRBV5-1 to TRBJ1-4; no reliable D call. Trimming left V 4 bases short and J 8 bases short, with 18 bases between. From germline, CDR1 is SGHRS and CDR2 YFSETQ. CDR3 length: 15 amino acids. The CDR3 reads CASSDLLQAGEKLFF. Written as DNA, the CDR3 is TGCGCCAGCAGCGACCTGTTGCAGGCCGGAGAAAAACTGTTTTTT.

The chain joins TRBV6-5 to TRBJ1-1; TRBD1 matches 11 bases. In germline, CDR1 is MNHEY, CDR2 SVGAGI. This CDR3 contains 13 residues. V trimming: 9 bases; J trimming: 11 bases; junction bases outside the gene matches: 11. CDR3 residues: CASRPGQGARAFF. In nucleotides, the CDR3 is TGTGCCAGTCGTCCAGGACAGGGGGCGCGGGCTTTCTTT.

This clone was counted once. The rearrangement links TRBV29-1 to TRBJ1-2, with D possibly matching TRBD1 (6 bases). V lost 4 bases, J lost 2 bases, and 11 bases lay in between. CDR1 is SQVTM and CDR2 is ANQGSEA in the germline V gene. The CDR3 is made up of 13 amino acids. In nucleotides, the CDR3 is TGCAGCGTTGGACGACAGGCGAACTATGGCTACACCTTC. This translates into CSVGRQANYGYTF.

V gene TRBV10-3 combines with J gene TRBJ1-2; D is unclear. The CDR3 is 12 residues long. V lost 7 bases, J lost 8 bases, and 14 bases lay in between. From germline, CDR1 is ENHRY and CDR2 SYGVKD. CDR3 protein: CAINAAVEGYTF. CDR3 coding DNA: TGTGCCATCAATGCCGCGGTGGAGGGCTACACCTTC.

On this clone itself: Germline is not matched at one junction end, which may reflect a read error. The chain joins TRBV7-7 to TRBJ2-1; tentatively, D is TRBD1 (5 bases). The germline CDR1 and CDR2 sequences are SSHAT and FNYEAQ (reference sequence). The CDR3 runs to 18 residues. The CDR3 region is CASSLGGASSSSYNEQFF. For the CDR3, the DNA is TGTGCTAGCAGCTTAGGTGGGGCAAGCAGCAGCTCCTACAATGAGCAGTTCTTC.

V is TRBV5-6 and J is TRBJ2-1; no firm D call. Trimming pared 2 bases from V and 4 bases from J, leaving 22 bases between. This CDR3 region has 18 residues. Germline V CDR1 and CDR2: SGHDT, YYEEEE. The CDR3 region has the DNA TGTGCCAGCAGCTTAAGCACGGAGTTGTTTACAATTTACAATGAGCAGTTCTTC. It encodes CASSLSTELFTIYNEQFF.

The chain couples TRBV5-1 to TRBJ2-7; D might be TRBD2 (5 bases). CDR3 length equals 12 residues. Per the germline V gene, CDR1 is SGHRS and CDR2 is YFSETQ. Trimming left V 4 bases short and J 4 bases short, with 9 bases between. CDR3 bases: TGCGCCAGCAGCGTGACGGGGTACGAGCAGTACTTC. Translated, it gives CASSVTGYEQYF.

This clone rates as medium-sized. This chain links TRBV7-2 with TRBJ1-1; tentatively, D is TRBD1 (5 bases). Trimming cost V 0 bases and J 0 bases, with 11 bases left between them. Germline loops: CDR1 SGHTA, CDR2 FQGNSA. The length of the CDR3 is 16 residues. CDR3 sequence: CASSLAKGSLNTEAFF. In DNA form, the CDR3 reads TGTGCCAGCAGCTTAGCAAAGGGGTCGTTGAACACTGAAGCTTTCTTT.

CDR3 sequence (DNA): TGTGCCAGCAGCCCTGGGGGCTTGGATGGAAACACCATATATTTT. This encodes CASSPGGLDGNTIYF. The V and J genes are TRBV4-2 and TRBJ1-3, with D maybe TRBD1 (6 bases). The V and J ends lost 4 bases and 3 bases respectively, with 13 bases between them. CDR3 length: 15 amino acids. From germline, CDR1 is LGHNA and CDR2 YNFKEQ.

The chain is built from TRBV7-9 and TRBJ2-5; D is perhaps TRBD2 (6 bases). Trimming stripped 2 bases from V and 5 bases from J, with 15 bases between. The germline gives CDR1 SEHNR, CDR2 FQNEAQ (reference sequence). CDR3 length equals 15 residues. CDR3 loop: CASSLNAGSIETQYF. Here the CDR3 DNA reads TGTGCCAGCAGCTTAAATGCGGGGTCTATTGAGACCCAGTACTTC. Full variable domain (remainder filled in from reference TRBV7-9 and TRBJ2-5): DTGVSQNPRHKITKRGQNVTFRCDPISEHNRLYWYRQTLGQGPEFLTYFQNEAQLEKSRLLSDRFSAERPKGSFSTLEIQRTEQGDSAMYLCASSLNAGSIETQYFGPGTRLLVL.

The rearrangement joins TRBV6-5 to TRBJ1-2; weak D call: TRBD1 (5 bases). This CDR3 is 13 amino acids long. The V end lost 7 bases, the J end lost 4 bases, and 13 bases lay between the germline ends. Germline values: CDR1 MNHEY, CDR2 SVGAGI. The CDR3 loop reads CASTNGGGYGYTF. CDR3 sequence (DNA): TGTGCCAGCACCAACGGGGGGGGCTATGGCTACACCTTC.

The chain couples TRBV7-2 to TRBJ1-5; D is uncertain. Germline CDR1 SGHTA, CDR2 FQGNSA. This CDR3 comprises 12 residues. Between the trimmed V and J ends, which lost 1 base and 6 bases, there was a span of 4 bases. The CDR3 DNA sequence: TGTGCCAGCAGCTTAGGCAGTCAGCCCCAGCATTTT. Protein product: CASSLGSQPQHF.